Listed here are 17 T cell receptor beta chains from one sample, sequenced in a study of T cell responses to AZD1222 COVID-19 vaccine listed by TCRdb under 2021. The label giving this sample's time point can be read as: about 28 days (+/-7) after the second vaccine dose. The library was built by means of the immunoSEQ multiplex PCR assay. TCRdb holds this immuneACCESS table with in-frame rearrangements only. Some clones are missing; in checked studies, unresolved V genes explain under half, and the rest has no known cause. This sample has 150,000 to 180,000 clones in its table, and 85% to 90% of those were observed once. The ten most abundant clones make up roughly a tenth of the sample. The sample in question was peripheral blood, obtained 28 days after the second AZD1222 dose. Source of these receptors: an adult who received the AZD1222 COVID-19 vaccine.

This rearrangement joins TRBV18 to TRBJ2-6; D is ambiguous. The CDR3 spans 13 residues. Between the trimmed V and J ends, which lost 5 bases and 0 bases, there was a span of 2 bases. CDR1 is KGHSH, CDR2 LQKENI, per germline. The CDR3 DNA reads TGTGCCAGCTCATTCTCTGGGGCCAACGTCCTGACTTTC. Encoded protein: CASSFSGANVLTF.

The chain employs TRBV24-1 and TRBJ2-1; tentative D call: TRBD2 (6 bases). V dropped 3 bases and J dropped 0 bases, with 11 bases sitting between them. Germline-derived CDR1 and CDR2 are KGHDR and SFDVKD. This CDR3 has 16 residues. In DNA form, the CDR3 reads TGTGCCACCAGTGATCTTGGCGGGGACTCCTACAATGAGCAGTTCTTC. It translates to CATSDLGGDSYNEQFF.

The CDR3 DNA sequence: TGTGCCGTCGGGAATGAGCAGTTCTTC. This gives the protein CAVGNEQFF. The chain employs TRBV25-1 and TRBJ2-1; D is ambiguous. From germline, CDR1 is MGHDK and CDR2 SYGVNS. V was clipped by 11 bases and J by 7 bases, with 6 bases between them. There are 9 residues in the CDR3.

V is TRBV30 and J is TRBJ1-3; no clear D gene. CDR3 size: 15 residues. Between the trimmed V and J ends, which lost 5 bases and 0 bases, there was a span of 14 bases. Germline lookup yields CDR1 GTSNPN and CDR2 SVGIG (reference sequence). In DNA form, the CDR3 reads TGTGCCTGGGAGTTGGGCAGAGTCTCTGGAAACACCATATATTTT. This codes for CAWELGRVSGNTIYF.

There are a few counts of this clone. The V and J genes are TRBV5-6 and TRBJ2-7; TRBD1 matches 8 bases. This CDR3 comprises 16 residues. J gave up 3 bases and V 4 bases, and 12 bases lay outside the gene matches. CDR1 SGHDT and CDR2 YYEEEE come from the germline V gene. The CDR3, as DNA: TGTGCCAGCAGCCCTGTCTCCCGGACAGGGATCTACGAGCAGTACTTC. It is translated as CASSPVSRTGIYEQYF.

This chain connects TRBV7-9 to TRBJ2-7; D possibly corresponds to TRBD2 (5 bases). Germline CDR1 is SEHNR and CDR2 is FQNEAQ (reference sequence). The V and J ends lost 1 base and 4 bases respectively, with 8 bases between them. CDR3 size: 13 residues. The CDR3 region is CASSLVTGYEQYF. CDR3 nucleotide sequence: TGTGCCAGCAGCTTAGTAACGGGGTACGAGCAGTACTTC.

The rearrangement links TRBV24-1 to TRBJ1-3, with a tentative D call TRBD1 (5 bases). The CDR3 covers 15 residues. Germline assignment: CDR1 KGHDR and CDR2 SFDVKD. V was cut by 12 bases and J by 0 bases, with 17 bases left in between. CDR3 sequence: CACGEGPSSGNTIYF. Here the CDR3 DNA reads TGTGCCTGCGGGGAGGGGCCGAGCTCTGGAAACACCATATATTTT.

CDR3 residues: CASRAGLAGVDEQFF. CDR3 sequence (DNA): TGTGCCAGCAGAGCGGGGCTAGCGGGAGTTGATGAGCAGTTCTTC. This chain joins TRBV6-5 and TRBJ2-1; TRBD2 aligns across 10 bases. The V segment lost 6 bases and the J segment 8 bases; nucleotides outside the gene matches: 10. The CDR3 length is 15 residues. Germline V gene data show CDR1 as MNHEY and CDR2 as SVGAGI.

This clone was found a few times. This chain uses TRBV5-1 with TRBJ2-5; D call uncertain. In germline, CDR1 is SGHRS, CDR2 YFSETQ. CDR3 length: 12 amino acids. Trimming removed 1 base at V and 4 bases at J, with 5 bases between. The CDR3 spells CASSLPTETQYF. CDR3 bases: TGCGCCAGCAGCTTGCCTACAGAGACCCAGTACTTC. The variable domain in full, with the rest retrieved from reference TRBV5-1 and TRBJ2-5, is KAGVTQTPRYLIKTRGQQVTLSCSPISGHRSVSWYQQTPGQGLQFLFEYFSETQRNKGNFPGRFSGRQFSNSRSEMNVSTLELGDSALYLCASSLPTETQYFGPGTRLLVL.

CDR3 residues: CASSYSRAGKAFF. CDR3 nucleotide sequence: TGTGCCAGCAGTTACTCTCGGGCAGGGAAGGCTTTCTTT. The genes are TRBV6-2 or TRBV6-3 and TRBJ1-1; a weak D match, TRBD1 (5 bases). The CDR3 contains 13 residues. V lost 0 bases, J lost 11 bases, and 13 bases lay in between. The germline gives CDR1 MNHEY, CDR2 SVGEGT.

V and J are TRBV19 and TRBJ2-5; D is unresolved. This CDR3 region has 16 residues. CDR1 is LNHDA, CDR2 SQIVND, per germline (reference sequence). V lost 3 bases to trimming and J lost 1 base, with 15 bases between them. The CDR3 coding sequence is TGTGCCAGTAGTATTCAACCAGGATTAGGCCAAGAGACCCAGTACTTC. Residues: CASSIQPGLGQETQYF. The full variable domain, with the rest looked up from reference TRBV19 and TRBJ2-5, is DGGITQSPKYLFRKEGQNVTLSCEQNLNHDAMYWYRQDPGQGLRLIYYSQIVNDFQKGDIAEGYSVSREKKESFPLTVTSAQKNPTAFYLCASSIQPGLGQETQYFGPGTRLLVL.

The CDR3 is CASPSLEGRSYNEQFF. The CDR3 nucleotides read TGCGCCAGCCCATCCCTTGAGGGAAGGTCCTACAATGAGCAGTTCTTC. The V call is TRBV23-1, the J call TRBJ2-1, with D tentatively TRBD2 (5 bases). TRBV23-1 is an ORF, and what it does is uncertain. Trimming took 8 bases from V and 1 from J, leaving 18 bases between them. This CDR3 region has 16 residues.

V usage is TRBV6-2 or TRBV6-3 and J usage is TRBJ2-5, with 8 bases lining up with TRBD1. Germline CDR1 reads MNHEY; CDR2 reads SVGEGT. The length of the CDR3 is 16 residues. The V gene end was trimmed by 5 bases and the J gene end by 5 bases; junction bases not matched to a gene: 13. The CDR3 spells CASSHIPGQEYETQYF. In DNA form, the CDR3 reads TGTGCCAGCAGTCATATCCCGGGACAGGAGTACGAGACCCAGTACTTC.

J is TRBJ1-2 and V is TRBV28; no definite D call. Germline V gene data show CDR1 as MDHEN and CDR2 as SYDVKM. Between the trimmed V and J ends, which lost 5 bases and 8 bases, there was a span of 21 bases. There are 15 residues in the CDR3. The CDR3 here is CASSPGSVTRAGYTF. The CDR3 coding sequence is TGTGCCAGCAGTCCCGGCTCAGTCACCCGTGCGGGCTACACCTTC.

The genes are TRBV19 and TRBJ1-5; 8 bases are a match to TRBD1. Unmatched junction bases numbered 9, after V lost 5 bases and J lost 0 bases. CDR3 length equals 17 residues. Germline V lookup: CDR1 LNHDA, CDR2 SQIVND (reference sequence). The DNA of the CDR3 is TGTGCCAGTAGTTTAAGGACAGGGCCCTATAGCAATCAGCCCCAGCATTTT. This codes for CASSLRTGPYSNQPQHF.

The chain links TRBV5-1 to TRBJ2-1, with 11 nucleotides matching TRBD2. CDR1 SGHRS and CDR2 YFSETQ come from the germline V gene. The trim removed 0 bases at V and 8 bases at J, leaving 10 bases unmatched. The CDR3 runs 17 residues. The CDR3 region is CASSLVSGRALGDEQFF. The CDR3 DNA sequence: TGCGCCAGCAGCTTGGTTAGCGGGAGGGCGCTCGGGGATGAGCAGTTCTTC.

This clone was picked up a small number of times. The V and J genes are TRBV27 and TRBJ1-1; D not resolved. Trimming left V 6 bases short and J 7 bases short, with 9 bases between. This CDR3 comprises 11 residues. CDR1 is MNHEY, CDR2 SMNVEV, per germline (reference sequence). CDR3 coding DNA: TGTGCCAGCAGAGCCGACGGTGAAGCTTTCTTT. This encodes CASRADGEAFF.